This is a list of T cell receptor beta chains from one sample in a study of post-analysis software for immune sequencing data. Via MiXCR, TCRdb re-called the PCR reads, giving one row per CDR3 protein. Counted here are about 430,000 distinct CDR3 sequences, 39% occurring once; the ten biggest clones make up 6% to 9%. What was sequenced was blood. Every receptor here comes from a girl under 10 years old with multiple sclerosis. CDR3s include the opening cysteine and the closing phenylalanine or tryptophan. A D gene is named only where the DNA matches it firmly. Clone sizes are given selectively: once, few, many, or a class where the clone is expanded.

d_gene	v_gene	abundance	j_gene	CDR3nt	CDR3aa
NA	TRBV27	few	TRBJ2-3	TGTGCCAGCAGTTTATGGTGGGACAGCACAGATACGCAGTATTTT	CASSLWWDSTDTQYF
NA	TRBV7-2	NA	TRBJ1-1	TGTGCCAGCCGATCCTTTCCTCGGTCTATGAACACTGAAGCTTTCTTT	CASRSFPRSMNTEAFF
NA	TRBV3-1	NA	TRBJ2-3	TGTGCCAGCAGCCCCCGGGGCTCCGCAGATACGCAGTATTTT	CASSPRGSADTQYF
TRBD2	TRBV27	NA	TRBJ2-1	TGTGCCAGCAGTAAGGGACTAGCGGGAGTAGGCTATGAGCAGTTCTTC	CASSKGLAGVGYEQFF
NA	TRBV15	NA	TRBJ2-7	TGTGCCACCAGCAGAGGTGACTTACTCTACGAGCAGTACTTC	CATSRGDLLYEQYF
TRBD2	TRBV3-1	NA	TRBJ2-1	TGTGCCAGCAGCCAAGATCCTGAGGGCGGGAGGGGGTACAATGAGCAGTTCTTC	CASSQDPEGGRGYNEQFF
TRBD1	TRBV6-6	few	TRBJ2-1	TGTGCCAGCAGTACCAGGGACAGGGGGTACAATGAGCAGTTCTTC	CASSTRDRGYNEQFF
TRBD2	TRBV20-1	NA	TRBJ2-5	TGCAGTGCCCTCCAGGGCGGGGGAGAGACCCAGTACTTC	CSALQGGGETQYF
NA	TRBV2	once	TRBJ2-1	TGTGCCAGCAGCCAGGTCACCCAGTTCTTC	CASSQVTQFF
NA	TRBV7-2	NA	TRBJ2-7	TGTGCCAGCAGCTTAGGAGGGATAGAGGTCTACGAGCGGTACTTC	CASSLGGIEVYERYF
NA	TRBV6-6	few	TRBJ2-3	TGTGCCAGCAGTTACAGCGGCCTATTGGGGACAGATACGCAGTATTTT	CASSYSGLLGTDTQYF
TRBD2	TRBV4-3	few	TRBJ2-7	TGCGCCAGCAGCCAAGAGATCTTGAGGGAGGGCCTTATCTACGAGCAGTACTTC	CASSQEILREGLIYEQYF
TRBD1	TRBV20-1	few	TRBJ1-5	TGCAGTGCTAGAAGGGACAGGGGAACAACTTGGGATCAGCCCCAGCATTTT	CSARRDRGTTWDQPQHF
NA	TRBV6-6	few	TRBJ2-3	TGTGCCAGCAGTTACTTTACACCGCCAGATACGCAGTATTTT	CASSYFTPPDTQYF
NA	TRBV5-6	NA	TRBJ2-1	TGTGCCAGCAGCCTGGACGGGGGTGAGCAGTTCTTC	CASSLDGGEQFF
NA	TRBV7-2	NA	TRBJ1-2	TGTGCCAGCAGCACCAGACAGCCCCTTAACTATGGCTACACCTTC	CASSTRQPLNYGYTF
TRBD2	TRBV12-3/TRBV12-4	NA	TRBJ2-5	TGTGCCAGCAGTTCTAGCGGGCCCCGTGGTGAGCAGTACTTC	CASSSSGPRGEQYF
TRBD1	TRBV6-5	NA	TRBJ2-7	TGTGCCAGCAGTTTCCCGGGACAGGGTTACGAGCAGTACTTC	CASSFPGQGYEQYF
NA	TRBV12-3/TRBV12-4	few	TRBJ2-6	TGTGCCAGCAGTTACGACAGACAAAGGGCCAACGTCCTGACTTTC	CASSYDRQRANVLTF
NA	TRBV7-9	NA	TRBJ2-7	TGTGCCAGCAGCTTAGGATCGGGAGTGTTCCATGAGCAGTACTTC	CASSLGSGVFHEQYF
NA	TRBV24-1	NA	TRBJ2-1	TGTGCCACGCAGGACTCCCGATCCTCCTACAACGAGCAGTTCTTC	CATQDSRSSYNEQFF
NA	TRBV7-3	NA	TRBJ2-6	TGTGCCAGCAGCTCGCATGATAATGGGAACAACGTCCTGACTTTC	CASSSHDNGNNVLTF
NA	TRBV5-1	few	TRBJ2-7	TGCGCCAGCAGCTTGTCCCCAGAAGGCGAGCAGTACTTC	CASSLSPEGEQYF
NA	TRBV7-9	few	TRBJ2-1	TGTGCCAGCAGCTTAGCCGTGGCTCTCAATGAGCAGTTCTTC	CASSLAVALNEQFF
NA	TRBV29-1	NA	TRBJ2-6	TGCAGCGTTGACGATTACTCCTCTGGGGCCAACGTCCTGACTTTC	CSVDDYSSGANVLTF